The 14 T cell receptor beta chains in this list originate from one sample, sequenced in a study of Graves' ophthalmopathy and Graves' hyperthyroidism. RNA transcripts were the source from which TCR beta CDR3 regions were amplified. Investigators did first-round RT-PCR with HTBI primers, then second-round multiplex PCR. MiXCR was run by TCRdb on the multiplex PCR reads, yielding one entry per CDR3 protein. The data show more than 1,000,000 distinct CDR3 sequences, around a third seen once. Material: peripheral blood or thyroid tissue (not recorded which). The receptors stem from an adult man with Graves' hyperthyroidism.

This clonotype was detected a few times. This rearrangement joins TRBV28 to TRBJ2-7; the D gene is possibly TRBD2 (5 bases). V was cut by 5 bases and J by 2 bases, with 13 bases left in between. CDR3 length: 14 amino acids. Germline V gene sequence: CDR1 MDHEN, CDR2 SYDVKM. The CDR3 DNA reads as TGTGCCAGCAGTCCCTTGGGAGCCGCCTACGAGCAGTACTTC. This translates into CASSPLGAAYEQYF.

The chain recombines TRBV10-3 with TRBJ2-2; D call uncertain. In germline, CDR1 is ENHRY, CDR2 SYGVKD. The CDR3 extends over 14 amino acids. V was cut by 0 bases and J by 7 bases, with 9 bases left in between. CDR3 protein: CAISESGWGGELFF. The DNA for the CDR3 is TGTGCCATCAGTGAGTCAGGGTGGGGCGGGGAGCTGTTTTTT.

This clonotype was detected ten times or more. The chain recombines TRBV9 with TRBJ2-7, with a weak D call TRBD1 (6 bases). The length of the CDR3 is 14 residues. Trimming shortened V by 4 bases and J by 6 bases, and 17 bases separated the two germline ends. From germline, CDR1 is SGDLS and CDR2 YYNGEE. DNA for the CDR3: TGTGCCAGCAGCCTACAGGGAACGCGTGCCGAGCAGTACTTC. Translation: CASSLQGTRAEQYF.

There are many counts of this clonotype. The genes are TRBV7-8 and TRBJ2-5; weak D call: TRBD2 (7 bases). The CDR3 is made up of 15 amino acids. Per germline, CDR1 SGHVS and CDR2 FQNEAQ. Between the trimmed V and J ends, which lost 5 bases and 1 base, there was a span of 14 bases. CDR3 nucleotide sequence: TGTGCCAGCAGCGTTAGAGGGGGGGGCCAAGAGACCCAGTACTTC. Translation gives CASSVRGGGQETQYF.

Only a few counts were recorded for this clonotype. V usage is TRBV7-9 and J usage is TRBJ2-7; 9 nucleotides line up with TRBD1. V shed 4 bases, J shed 6 bases, and the junction held 7 bases outside the gene matches. Germline values: CDR1 SEHNR, CDR2 FQNEAQ (reference sequence). The CDR3 length is 14 residues. CDR3 in DNA: TGTGCCAGCAGCTCGGACAGGGGCTGGGGCGAGCAGTACTTC. This sequence encodes CASSSDRGWGEQYF.

The table lists this clonotype with many counts. The CDR3 reads CASRSGTVEYEQYF. The CDR3 DNA sequence: TGTGCCAGCAGGTCCGGGACAGTGGAATACGAGCAGTACTTC. This chain joins TRBV7-9 and TRBJ2-7; 7 positions agree with TRBD1. The CDR3 runs 14 residues. Germline CDR1 and CDR2: SEHNR and FQNEAQ (reference sequence). Germline trimming cut 6 bases from V and 4 bases from J; bases unmatched to any gene: 9.

This clonotype was found many times. The chain links TRBV10-1 to TRBJ1-4; possible D gene TRBD1, 5 bases. The germline gives CDR1 WNHNN, CDR2 SYGVQD (reference sequence). Between the trimmed V and J ends, which lost 6 bases and 6 bases, there was a span of 17 bases. This CDR3 contains 15 residues. The CDR3 nucleotides are TGCGCCAGCAGCAGCGATCGGGACGGGTATGAAAAACTGTTTTTT. Amino acid sequence: CASSSDRDGYEKLFF.

The rearrangement uses TRBV7-2 and TRBJ2-5; 9 bases line up with TRBD2. Germline V lookup: CDR1 SGHTA, CDR2 FQGNSA. V was pared by 4 bases and J by 3 bases, with 3 bases of the junction left unmatched. The CDR3 runs to 14 residues. The CDR3 DNA reads TGTGCCAGCAGCTCGTCTAGCGGGGAAGAGACCCAGTACTTC. Translating it yields CASSSSSGEETQYF.

This clonotype was counted between two and nine times. One junction end disagrees with the germline gene, perhaps due to a read error. The CDR3 loop is CSARDPGGAYEQHF. The CDR3 DNA sequence: TGCAGTGCTAGAGACCCCGGGGGGGCCTACGAGCAGCACTTC. The chain uses TRBV20-1 and TRBJ2-7; 8 bases are a match to TRBD2. Germline V gene sequence: CDR1 DFQATT, CDR2 SNEGSKA (reference sequence). The CDR3 has 14 amino acids.

This clonotype was seen more than once but under ten times. This sequence joins TRBV5-5 and TRBJ2-2, with D perhaps matching TRBD2 (5 bases). V gave up 4 bases and J gave up 2 bases, with 12 bases separating them. Germline V gene data show CDR1 as SGHKS and CDR2 as YYEKEE (reference sequence). This CDR3 is built from 15 residues. The CDR3 region is CASSTGSVNTGELFF. In DNA form, the CDR3 reads TGTGCCAGCAGCACGGGATCCGTAAACACCGGGGAGCTGTTTTTT.

This sequence joins TRBV29-1 and TRBJ2-7, with D perhaps TRBD2 (6 bases). Deletions cut 1 base from V and 4 bases from J, with 8 bases between. Germline loops: CDR1 SQVTM, CDR2 ANQGSEA. The CDR3 is made up of 12 amino acids. CDR3 coding DNA: TGCAGCGTTGAAGGGGGGGAGTACGAGCAGTACTTC. It encodes CSVEGGEYEQYF.

V is TRBV10-2 and J is TRBJ2-1; perhaps D is TRBD1 or TRBD2 (5 bases each). Trimming cost V 9 bases and J 4 bases, with 10 bases left between them. The germline V gene encodes CDR1 WSHSY and CDR2 SAAADI. The CDR3 loop spans 12 amino acids. For the CDR3, the DNA is TGCGCCAGTGGGACCGTATACAATGAGCAGTTCTTC. It is translated as CASGTVYNEQFF.

This clonotype was counted at least ten times. The chain recombines TRBV9 with TRBJ1-6; D gene uncertain. The germline CDR1 and CDR2 sequences are SGDLS and YYNGEE. The CDR3 has 14 amino acids. The V end was cut by 4 bases, the J end by 12 bases, with 17 bases between. This CDR3 is CASSPSTPGRPLHF. The CDR3 nucleotides read TGTGCCAGCAGCCCCTCGACCCCGGGTCGACCCCTCCACTTT.

V is TRBV29-1 and J is TRBJ1-2, with D perhaps matching TRBD1 (5 bases). This CDR3 has 18 residues. From germline, CDR1 is SQVTM and CDR2 ANQGSEA. V was shortened by 2 bases and J by 3 bases, with 25 bases between the two germline ends. The CDR3 DNA reads TGCAGCGTTGAACTCCAGGCGTCAGGGTTGGGGGGTCACTATGGCTACACCTTC. It translates to CSVELQASGLGGHYGYTF.